Listed here is a single T cell receptor beta chain. This clone appeared a few times. Its antigen is unknown. Per-base qualities were not stored, and no clone one base away is much larger. The library was generated by the immunoSEQ multiplex PCR assay. As for how the authors treated the data: To diagnose cytomegalovirus status from the catalog of TCR beta chain sequences, a statistical classification framework was built. This immuneACCESS table, as held by TCRdb, lists in-frame sequences with V and J called but not all clones. Of the missing ones, under half trace to an unresolved V gene in checked studies; the others have no known cause. V and J calls and clone size come straight from that table; D and trimming were deduced from the DNA. Present in this sample are 35,000 to 50,000 clones, about 94% of which were seen just once. The top ten hold 5.6% of the sample. From the cysteine through the phenylalanine, the CDR3 covers 12 amino acids. The CDR3 DNA has 36 bases and is translated from base 1. V is cut by 1 base and J by 9 bases, and the space between the germline ends is 9 bases. CDR1 SGHVS and CDR2 FQNEAQ were looked up in the germline V gene.

This specimen comes from a study of cytomegalovirus exposure and HLA in healthy donors (dated by TCRdb to 2016 to 2017). General notes on the study: According to a later analysis, one platform produced both the approximately 110 validation repertoires and the 666 repertoires of the first cohort. The study aimed to test whether signatures of past pathogen exposure could be identified by cataloging public T cell receptors. Besides the first cohort of about 730 subjects, a separate validation cohort made up of about 120 different subjects was used. To predict cytomegalovirus infection status, the study brought together high-throughput TCR immunosequencing, statistical association of individual TCRs with disease status, and machine learning. What the authors observed across the whole study: A later analysis lacked HLA typing for the validation cohort, so it scored co-occurrence in that cohort across all 120 repertoires. The authors suggested that the approach could potentially be generalized to other disease states and immunological phenotypes. The study gave a list of 150 to 200 TCR beta chains associated with cytomegalovirus. Cytomegalovirus status was reported to be diagnosed by the classifier with high specificity and sensitivity in both the original and validation cohorts. Three of the identified cytomegalovirus-associated TCR beta chains were confirmed in vitro to be specific for cytomegalovirus antigens. Most TCR sequences were observed very rarely across donors, whereas some public TCRs were present in many individuals. Of the cluster scores, roughly 95% were above 0 in a later analysis, which found that TCRs clustered in the first cohort also tended to co-occur in the 95 to 150 validation repertoires.

Donors formed part of the validation cohort, which comprised about 130 subjects and was distinct from the first cohort of under 850 subjects. This clonotype was obtained from a man aged 18-30 years in good health and CMV-seronegative. The chain is assembled from TRBV7-8 and TRBJ1-1; the D gene cannot be named for sure. Sequenced input: PBMCs. The CDR3 protein: CASSLVRGQAFF. The sequenced DNA: TGTGCCAGCAGCTTAGTTCGCGGCCAAGCTTTCTTT.